The T cell receptor (beta chain) under discussion was sequenced for a study of CD8+ T cells in alopecia areata. On the study more broadly: Twice a day, 5 to 10 mg of oral tofacitinib was administered to treated patients. People stayed on tofacitinib for 6 to 18 months, then stopped the drug for 6 months.

Germline CDR1 reads SGHRS; CDR2 reads YFSETQ. V lost 2 bases, J lost 2 bases, and 4 bases lay in between. The CDR3 sequence is 12 residues long. On this clone itself: Its antigen is unidentified.

Extraction and reverse transcription of RNA yielded cDNA as the sequencing template. Here immunoSEQ multiplex PCR was the method, and the copy in TCRdb shows in-frame clones only, minus some. The sample lists some 200,000 clones, about 63% occurring once. General study results and limits: Between patients, shared TCR sequences were less clear than in mice. This was possibly due in part to HLA diversity in the patient population.

The chain couples TRBV5-1 to TRBJ1-2; D is undetermined. The sequences come from CD4+ T cells sorted from blood, collected at week 0. The source of this sequence is a human donor with alopecia areata. The CDR3 is CASSFENYGYTF. The CDR3 DNA reads TGCGCCAGCAGCTTTGAAAACTATGGCTACACCTTC.